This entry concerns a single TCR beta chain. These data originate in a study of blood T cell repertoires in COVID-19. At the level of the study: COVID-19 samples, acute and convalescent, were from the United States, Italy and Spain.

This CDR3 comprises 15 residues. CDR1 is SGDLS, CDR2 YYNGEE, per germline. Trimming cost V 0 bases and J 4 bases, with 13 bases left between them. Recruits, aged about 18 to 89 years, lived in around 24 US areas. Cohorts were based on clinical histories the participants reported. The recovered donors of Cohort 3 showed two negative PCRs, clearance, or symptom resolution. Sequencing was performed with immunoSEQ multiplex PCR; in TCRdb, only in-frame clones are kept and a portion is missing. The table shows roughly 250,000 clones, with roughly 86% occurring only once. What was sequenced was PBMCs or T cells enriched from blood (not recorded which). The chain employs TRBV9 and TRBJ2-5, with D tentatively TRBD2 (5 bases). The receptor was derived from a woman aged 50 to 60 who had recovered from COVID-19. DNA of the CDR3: TGTGCCAGCAGCGTAGTGGACGAGGGTGGAGAGACCCAGTACTTC. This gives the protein CASSVVDEGGETQYF. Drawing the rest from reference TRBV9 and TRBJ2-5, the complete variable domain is DSGVTQTPKHLITATGQRVTLRCSPRSGDLSVYWYQQSLDQGLQFLIQYYNGEERAKGNILERFSAQQFPDLHSELNLSSLELGDSALYFCASSVVDEGGETQYFGPGTRLLVL.